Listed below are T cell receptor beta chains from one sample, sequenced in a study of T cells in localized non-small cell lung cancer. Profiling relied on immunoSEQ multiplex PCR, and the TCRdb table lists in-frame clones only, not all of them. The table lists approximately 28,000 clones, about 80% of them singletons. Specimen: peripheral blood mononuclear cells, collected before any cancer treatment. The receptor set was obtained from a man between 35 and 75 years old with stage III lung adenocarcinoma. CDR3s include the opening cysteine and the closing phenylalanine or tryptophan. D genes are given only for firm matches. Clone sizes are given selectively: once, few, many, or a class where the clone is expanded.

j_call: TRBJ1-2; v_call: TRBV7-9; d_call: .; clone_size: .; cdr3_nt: TGTGCCAGCAGCCCCTCTTATGGGAACTATGGCTACACCTTC; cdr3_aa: CASSPSYGNYGYTF
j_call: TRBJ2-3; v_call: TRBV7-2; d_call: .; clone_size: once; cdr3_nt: TGTGCCAGCAGCTTTCAGGGACGCACAGATACGCAGTATTTT; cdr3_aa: CASSFQGRTDTQYF
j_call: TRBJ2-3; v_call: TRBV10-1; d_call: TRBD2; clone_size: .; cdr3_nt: TGCGCCAGCAGTGAACGAGCGGGAGAGTTACGAGATACGCAGTATTTT; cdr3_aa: CASSERAGELRDTQYF
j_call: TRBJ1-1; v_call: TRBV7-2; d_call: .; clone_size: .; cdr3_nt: TGTGCCAGCAGCCAGTTTCCGGGTCGGGGTACTGAAGCTTTCTTT; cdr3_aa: CASSQFPGRGTEAFF
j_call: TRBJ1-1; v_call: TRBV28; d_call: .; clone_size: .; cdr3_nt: TGTGCCAGCAGTCCCCTCGGGAGGGAGAGTACTGAAGCTTTCTTT; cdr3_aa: CASSPLGRESTEAFF
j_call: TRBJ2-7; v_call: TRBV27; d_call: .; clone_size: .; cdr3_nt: TGTGCCAGCAGTCCATACAGTTACTACGAGCAGTACTTC; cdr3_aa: CASSPYSYYEQYF
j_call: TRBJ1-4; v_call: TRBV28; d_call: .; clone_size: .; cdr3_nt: TGTGCCAGCGTCCCTGGGGGTAGCGGTGAAAAACTGTTTTTT; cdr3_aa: CASVPGGSGEKLFF
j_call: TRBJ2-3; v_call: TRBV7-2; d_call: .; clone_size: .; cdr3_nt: TGTGCCAGCAGCTCCTTCGATCAGACAGATACGCAGTATTTT; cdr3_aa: CASSSFDQTDTQYF
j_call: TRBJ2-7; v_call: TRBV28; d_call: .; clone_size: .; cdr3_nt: TGTGCCAGCGGCTTGAGACAGTTTCCCTACGAGCAGTACTTC; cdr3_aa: CASGLRQFPYEQYF
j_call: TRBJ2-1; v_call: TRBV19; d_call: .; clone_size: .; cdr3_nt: TGTGCCAGTAGTATAGAGGGCAGCGGGCTTGGATACAATGAGCAGTTCTTC; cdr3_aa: CASSIEGSGLGYNEQFF
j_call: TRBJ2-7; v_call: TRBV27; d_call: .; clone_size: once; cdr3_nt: TGTGCCAGCAACGAGGGACGAGGACGGCAGTACTTC; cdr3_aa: CASNEGRGRQYF
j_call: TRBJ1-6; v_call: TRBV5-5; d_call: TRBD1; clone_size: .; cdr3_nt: TGTGCCAGCAGCTTGGCAGGACAGGGGCGTCGCTCACCCCTCCACTTT; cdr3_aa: CASSLAGQGRRSPLHF
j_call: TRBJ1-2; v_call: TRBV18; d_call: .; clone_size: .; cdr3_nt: TGTGCCAGCTCACCCCTTAACTATGGCTACACCTTC; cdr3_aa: CASSPLNYGYTF
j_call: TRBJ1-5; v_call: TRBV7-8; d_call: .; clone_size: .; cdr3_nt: TGTGCCAGCAGCCCAGTAGTAGCTAGCAATCAGCCCCAGCATTTT; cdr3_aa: CASSPVVASNQPQHF
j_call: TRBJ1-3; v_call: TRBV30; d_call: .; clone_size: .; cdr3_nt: TGTGCCTGGAAACCCTGGGCAGGGGACACGGTGAGCTCTGGAAACACCATATATTTT; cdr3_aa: CAWKPWAGDTVSSGNTIYF
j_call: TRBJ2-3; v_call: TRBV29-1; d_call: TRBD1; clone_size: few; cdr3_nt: TGCAGCGTAACTCCGACAGGGGGCCGCACAGATACGCAGTATTTT; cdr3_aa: CSVTPTGGRTDTQYF
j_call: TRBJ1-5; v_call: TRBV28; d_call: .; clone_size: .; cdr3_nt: TGTGCCAGCAGTTTAAAGGAGTGGGAGGGGATTAACCAGCCCCAGCATTTT; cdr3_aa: CASSLKEWEGINQPQHF
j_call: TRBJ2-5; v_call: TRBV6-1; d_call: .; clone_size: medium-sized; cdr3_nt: TGTGCCAGCAGTGAAGCGCCCCCAGCCAATAACCAAGAGACCCAGTACTTC; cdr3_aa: CASSEAPPANNQETQYF
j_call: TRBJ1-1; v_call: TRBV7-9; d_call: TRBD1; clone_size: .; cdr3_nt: TGTGCCAGCAGTTTAGGCAGGGGGCTAAGCACTGAAGCTTTCTTT; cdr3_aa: CASSLGRGLSTEAFF
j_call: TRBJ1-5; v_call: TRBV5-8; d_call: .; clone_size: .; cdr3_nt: TGTGCCAGCAGCTCAGCGGGGGCAGGCAATCAGCCCCAGCATTTT; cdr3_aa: CASSSAGAGNQPQHF
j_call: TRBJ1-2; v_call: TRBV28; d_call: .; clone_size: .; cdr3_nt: TGTGCCAGTTCTGGAGGGGTGAACTATGGCTACACCTTC; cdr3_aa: CASSGGVNYGYTF
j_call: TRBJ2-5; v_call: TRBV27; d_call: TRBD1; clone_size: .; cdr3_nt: TGTGCCAGCTCCCTTGGACAGGGGGGAGAGACCCAGTACTTC; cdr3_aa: CASSLGQGGETQYF
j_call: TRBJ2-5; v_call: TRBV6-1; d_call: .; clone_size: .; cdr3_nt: TGTGCCAGCAGTGAACTGGAGGGCCCGTGGGAGACCCAGTACTTC; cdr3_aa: CASSELEGPWETQYF
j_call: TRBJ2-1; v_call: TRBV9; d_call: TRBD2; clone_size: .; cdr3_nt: TGTGCCAGCAGCGTACGAGCGGGGGAGAGCTCCTACAATGAGCAGTTCTTC; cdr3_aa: CASSVRAGESSYNEQFF
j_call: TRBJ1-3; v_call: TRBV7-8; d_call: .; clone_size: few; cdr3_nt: TGTGCCAGCAGCTTGTTGCAGAACACCATATATTTT; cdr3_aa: CASSLLQNTIYF
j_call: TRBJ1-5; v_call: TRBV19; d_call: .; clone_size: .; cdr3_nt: TGTGCCAGTACCGAGGGCGAGGGGGGCAATCAGCCCCAGCATTTT; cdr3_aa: CASTEGEGGNQPQHF
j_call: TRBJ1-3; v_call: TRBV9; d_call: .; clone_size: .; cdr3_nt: TGTGCCAGCAGCGTAGAGGGAGGAGGAAACACCATATATTTT; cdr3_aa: CASSVEGGGNTIYF
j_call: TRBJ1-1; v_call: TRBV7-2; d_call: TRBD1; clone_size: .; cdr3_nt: TGTGCCAGCAGACAGGGACAGGGGTTAGGTGAAGCTTTCTTT; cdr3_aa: CASRQGQGLGEAFF
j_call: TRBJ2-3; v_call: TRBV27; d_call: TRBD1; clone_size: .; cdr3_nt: TGTGCCAGCAGGCAGGGGGCCTCTAGCACAGATACGCAGTATTTT; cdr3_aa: CASRQGASSTDTQYF
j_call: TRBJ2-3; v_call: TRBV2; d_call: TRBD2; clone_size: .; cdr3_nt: TGTGCCACTGGACTAGCGGGAGCAGATACGCAGTATTTT; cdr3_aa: CATGLAGADTQYF
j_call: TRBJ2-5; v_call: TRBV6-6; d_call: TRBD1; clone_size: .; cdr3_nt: TGTGCCAGCAGACACAGGGGGCTTGGGGAGACCCAGTACTTC; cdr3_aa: CASRHRGLGETQYF
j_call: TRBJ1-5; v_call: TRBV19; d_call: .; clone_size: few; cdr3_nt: TGTGCCAGTACTTATGGCGGGGATCATCAGCCCCAGCATTTT; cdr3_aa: CASTYGGDHQPQHF
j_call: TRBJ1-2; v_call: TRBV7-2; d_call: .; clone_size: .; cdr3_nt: TGTGCCAGCAGTAACGACAGAAGAGGCTACACCTTC; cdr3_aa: CASSNDRRGYTF
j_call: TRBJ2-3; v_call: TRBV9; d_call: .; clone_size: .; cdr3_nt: TGTGCCAGCAGCGTAGATCGGATCACAGATACGCAGTATTTT; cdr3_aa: CASSVDRITDTQYF
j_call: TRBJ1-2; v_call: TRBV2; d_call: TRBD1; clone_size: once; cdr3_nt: TGTGCCAGCAGCCCCCCAGGGGGAAACTATGGCTACACCTTC; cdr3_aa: CASSPPGGNYGYTF
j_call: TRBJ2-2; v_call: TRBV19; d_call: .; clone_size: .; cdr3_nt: TGTGCCACACAAGGTTGGGAAACCGGGGAGCTGTTTTTT; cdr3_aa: CATQGWETGELFF
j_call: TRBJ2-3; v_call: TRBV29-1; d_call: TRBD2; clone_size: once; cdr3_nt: TGCAGCGTTGTAGCGGGAGAAACAGATACGCAGTATTTT; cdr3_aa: CSVVAGETDTQYF
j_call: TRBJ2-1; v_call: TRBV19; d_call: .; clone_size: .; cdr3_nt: TGTGCCAGTAGTATTGGTCAGAACAATGAGCAGTTCTTC; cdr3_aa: CASSIGQNNEQFF
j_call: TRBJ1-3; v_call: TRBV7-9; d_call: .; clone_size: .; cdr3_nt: TGTGCCAGCAGCTGGAATAACGGGGGGCCTGGAAACACCATATATTTT; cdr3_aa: CASSWNNGGPGNTIYF
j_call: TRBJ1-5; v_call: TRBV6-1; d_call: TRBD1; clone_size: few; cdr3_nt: TGTGCCAGCAACCGGGACAGGAGCAATCAGCCCCAGCATTTT; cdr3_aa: CASNRDRSNQPQHF
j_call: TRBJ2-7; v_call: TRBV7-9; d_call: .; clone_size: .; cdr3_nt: TGTGCCAGCAGCTTTGCCAGGACAGAGAGCGAGCAGTACTTC; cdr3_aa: CASSFARTESEQYF
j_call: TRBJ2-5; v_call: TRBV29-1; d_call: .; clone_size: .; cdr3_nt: TGCAGCATCTCCCAGACTATTGAGGAGACCCAGTACTTC; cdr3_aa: CSISQTIEETQYF
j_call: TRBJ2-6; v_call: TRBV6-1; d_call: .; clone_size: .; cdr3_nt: TGTGCCAGCAGTGCCGCCTCCTCTGGGGCCAACGTCCTGACTTTC; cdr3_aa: CASSAASSGANVLTF
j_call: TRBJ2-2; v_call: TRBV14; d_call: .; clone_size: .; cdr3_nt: TGTGCCAGCAGCCAAGAAGTCGGGGAGCTGTTTTTT; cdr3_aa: CASSQEVGELFF
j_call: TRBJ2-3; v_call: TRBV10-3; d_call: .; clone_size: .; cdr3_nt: TGTGCCATCAGTGAAAGGGAGGCAGATACGCAGTATTTT; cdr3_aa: CAISEREADTQYF
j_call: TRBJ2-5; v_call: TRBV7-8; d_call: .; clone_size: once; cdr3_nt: TGTGCCAGCAGCTTTGCGAGAGAGACCCAGTACTTC; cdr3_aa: CASSFARETQYF
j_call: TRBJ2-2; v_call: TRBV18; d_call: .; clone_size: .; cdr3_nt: TGTGCCAGCTCACCCAGGTCGCCCGGGGAGCTGTTTTTT; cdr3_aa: CASSPRSPGELFF
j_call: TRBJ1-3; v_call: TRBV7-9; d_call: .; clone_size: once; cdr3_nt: TGTGCCAGCAGCGCATTGGACGGGGCAAGGGGAAACACCATATATTTT; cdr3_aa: CASSALDGARGNTIYF
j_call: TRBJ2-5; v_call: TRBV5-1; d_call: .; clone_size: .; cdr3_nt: TGCGCCAGCAGCACCGAGGATCCTAGGGTGGAGACCCAGTACTTC; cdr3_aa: CASSTEDPRVETQYF
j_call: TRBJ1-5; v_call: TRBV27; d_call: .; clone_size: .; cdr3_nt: TGTGCCAGCAGCTTGACGGGGACTTTTGGTCAGCCCCAGCATTTT; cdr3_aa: CASSLTGTFGQPQHF
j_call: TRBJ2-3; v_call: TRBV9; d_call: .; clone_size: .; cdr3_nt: TGTGCCAGCAGCGTGACCACTAGCACAGATACGCAGTATTTT; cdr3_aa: CASSVTTSTDTQYF
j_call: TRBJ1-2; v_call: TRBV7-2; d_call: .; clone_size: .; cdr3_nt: TGTGCCAGCAGCCGAGGGGGCTATGGCTACACCTTC; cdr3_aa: CASSRGGYGYTF
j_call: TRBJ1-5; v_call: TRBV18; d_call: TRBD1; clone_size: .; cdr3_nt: TGTGCCAGCTCACCGCCGGGCCAGGGGGCGCGGAGCAATCAGCCCCAGCATTTT; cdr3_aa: CASSPPGQGARSNQPQHF
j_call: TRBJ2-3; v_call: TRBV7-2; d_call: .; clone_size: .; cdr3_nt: TGTGCCAGCAGCTTTACGGGAGACACAGATACGCAGTATTTT; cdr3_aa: CASSFTGDTDTQYF
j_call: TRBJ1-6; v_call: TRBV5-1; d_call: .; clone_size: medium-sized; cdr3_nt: TGCGCCAGCACCATTTCAGACAGGTACCGTTCACCCCTCCACTTT; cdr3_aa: CASTISDRYRSPLHF